This T cell receptor (beta chain) was obtained from a study of Siglec-9 on CD8 T cells in melanoma. V lost 5 bases and J 6 bases, leaving 11 bases between the germline ends. The V gene's germline CDR1 is SGHTS and CDR2 YDEGEE. The CDR3 consists of 12 residues. The assay was immunoSEQ multiplex PCR, and TCRdb's table has in-frame clones only and misses some. This sample yields some 27,000 clones, of which 80% are seen a single time; approximately 6% belongs to the top ten. The V gene is TRBV5-8, the J gene TRBJ2-5; TRBD2 might be the D (5 bases). The receptor's source is a human donor in good health. The specimen sequenced was Siglec-9- CD8+ T cells sorted from blood. The CDR3 region is CASSISAQTQYF. CDR3 nucleotides: TGTGCCAGCAGTATTAGCGCCCAGACCCAGTACTTC.